The clone carrying this T cell receptor (beta chain) was seen a single time. As originally analysed: The assay estimated nucleated cells by amplifying reference gene primers. Generated by immunoSEQ multiplex PCR, the TCRdb table keeps only in-frame clones and is missing some. That table supplies the V and J calls and clone size; D and trimming were determined from the DNA. The sample includes over 200,000 clones, about 90% of them seen just once. The sample is drawn from a study of blood T cell repertoires in COVID-19. Study information: PBMCs, B-cell-depleted T cells, or T cells were the source of the cDNA or gDNA that made up the material.

CDR3 length: 19 amino acids. The V segment lost 4 bases and the J segment 2 bases; nucleotides outside the gene matches: 11. CDR1 and CDR2 (germline): SGHRS, YFSETQ. The chain employs TRBV5-1 and TRBJ2-5, with 16 bases matching TRBD2. The specimen sequenced was PBMCs or T cells enriched from blood (not recorded which). The source of this sequence is a man aged 25 to 45 who had been exposed to COVID-19. The CDR3 DNA reads as TGCGCCAGCAGCGTAACCGGGACTAGCGGGGGGGCAGGGCAAGAGACCCAGTACTTC. Its translation: CASSVTGTSGGAGQETQYF.